This TCR beta chain was obtained from a study of regulatory T cells in long-lasting Graves disease. Whole-study context: New Graves' disease cases had less than 3 months of antithyroid drugs.

Study findings and constraints: Among samples with persistent disease, TRBV28, TRBJ1-2 and TRBJ2-5 were favored.

To note about this clonotype: Its antigen remains unidentified.

The CDR3 runs 14 residues. The germline V gene has CDR1 MDHEN and CDR2 SYDVKM. With 10 bases removed from V and 2 bases from J, the gap between germline ends came to 17 bases. Regarding time point: newly diagnosed GD, antithyroid drugs for less than 3 months. RNA isolated from PBMCs was used to make the TCR library. Library construction for TCR beta used iRepertoire HTBI primers and Arm-PCR of CDR3 regions. TCRdb re-called the multiplex PCR reads through MiXCR, storing one row per CDR3 protein. The table records 200,000 to 300,000 distinct CDR3 sequences, roughly 21% of them present only once. This specimen was peripheral blood mononuclear cells (PBMCs), taken at new diagnosis, from a patient treated with antithyroid drugs. The sequence derives from a female donor with Graves disease. The genes are TRBV28 and TRBJ1-1, with a possible D match to TRBD1 (5 bases). The CDR3 region is CATNPQGPNTEAFF. The DNA for the CDR3 is TGTGCCACGAATCCGCAGGGCCCAAACACTGAAGCTTTCTTT.